What follows is one TCR beta chain and its context. The antigen remains unidentified. This sample was taken from a study of cytomegalovirus exposure and HLA in healthy donors. Study-level findings and limits: Exclusion as indistinguishable affected some V segments, including TRBV6-2 and TRBV6-3. Later on, an analysis showed TCR association rates differing by HLA locus, with DRB1 the most and HLA-C the fewest.

Amplification used 60 Vbeta primers and 13 Jbeta primers. Method: immunoSEQ multiplex PCR; TCRdb's copy keeps in-frame clones and lacks some. The sample yields about 160,000 clones, roughly 80% seen once. The CDR3 spans 20 residues. Germline CDR1 and CDR2: SGHRS and YFSETQ. V lost 6 bases and J lost 4, with 32 bases in between. The material sequenced was PBMCs. This clonotype was sampled from a man aged 45 to 65 in good health and CMV-seropositive. The V and J genes are TRBV5-1 and TRBJ1-5; perhaps TRBD1 as D (5 bases). The CDR3 nucleotides are TGCGCCAGCACACCTCGTGGAGGGGCGACTAAAACTAGGGAAAATCAGCCCCAGCATTTT. Translated, it gives CASTPRGGATKTRENQPQHF.